This TCR beta chain originates from a study of blood T cell repertoires in COVID-19. In the original processing: Reference gene primer amplification in the assay estimated nucleated cell counts. The data were produced by immunoSEQ multiplex PCR, yet TCRdb's version contains in-frame clones alone and is incomplete. The V and J calls and clone size were taken over from that table, and D and trimming were inferred from the DNA. The data hold hundreds of thousands of clones, with roughly 87% observed a single time. The study recruited people aged about 18 to 95 years across about 25 US areas. The CDR3 has 14 residues. CDR1 and CDR2 (germline): MNHEY, SMNVEV (reference sequence). The V end was cut by 6 bases, the J end by 5 bases, with 17 bases between.

Sequenced sample: PBMCs or T cells enriched from blood (not recorded which). The receptor was derived from a woman under 30 with acute COVID-19. The chain has TRBV27 and TRBJ2-7; D not certain. CDR3 nucleotide sequence: TGTGCCAGCAGCTCCTCCGTGACTTTGCACGAGCAGTACTTC. Residues: CASSSSVTLHEQYF.